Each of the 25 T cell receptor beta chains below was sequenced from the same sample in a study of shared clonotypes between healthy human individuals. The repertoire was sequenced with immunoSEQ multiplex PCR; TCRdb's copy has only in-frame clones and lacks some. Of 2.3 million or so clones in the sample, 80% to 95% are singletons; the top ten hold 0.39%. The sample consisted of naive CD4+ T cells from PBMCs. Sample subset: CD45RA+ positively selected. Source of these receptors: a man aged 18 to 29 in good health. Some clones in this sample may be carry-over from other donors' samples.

The CDR3 bases are TGTGCCACCGTTAGAGGTCAGGGACACACTGAAGCTTTCTTT. It is translated as CATVRGQGHTEAFF. V and J are TRBV15 and TRBJ1-1; D is perhaps TRBD1 (5 bases). Trimming pared 8 bases from V and 3 bases from J, leaving 16 bases between. The CDR3 is 14 residues long. In germline, CDR1 is LNHNV, CDR2 YYDKDF (reference sequence).

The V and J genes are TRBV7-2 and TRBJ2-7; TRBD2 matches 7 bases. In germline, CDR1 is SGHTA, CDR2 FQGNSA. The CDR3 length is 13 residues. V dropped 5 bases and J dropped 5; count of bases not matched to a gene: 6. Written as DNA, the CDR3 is TGTGCCAGCAGCCCCGGGGGGTTACACGAGCAGTACTTC. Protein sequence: CASSPGGLHEQYF.

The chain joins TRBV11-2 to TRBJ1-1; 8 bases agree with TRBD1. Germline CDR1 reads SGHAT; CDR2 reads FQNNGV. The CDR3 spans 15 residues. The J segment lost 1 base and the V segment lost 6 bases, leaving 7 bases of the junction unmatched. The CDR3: CASRSGGAWNTEAFF. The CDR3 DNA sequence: TGTGCCAGCAGGTCAGGGGGCGCCTGGAACACTGAAGCTTTCTTT.

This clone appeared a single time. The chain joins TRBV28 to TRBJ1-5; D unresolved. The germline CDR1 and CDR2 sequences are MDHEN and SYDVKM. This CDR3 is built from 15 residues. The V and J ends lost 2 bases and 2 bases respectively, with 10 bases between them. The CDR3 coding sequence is TGTGCCAGCAGTTTAACCGGGTATGGCAATCAGCCCCAGCATTTT. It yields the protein CASSLTGYGNQPQHF.

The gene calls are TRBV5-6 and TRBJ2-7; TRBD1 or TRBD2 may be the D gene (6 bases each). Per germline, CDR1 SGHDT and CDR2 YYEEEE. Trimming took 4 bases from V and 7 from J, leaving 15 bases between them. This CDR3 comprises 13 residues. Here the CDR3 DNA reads TGTGCCAGCAGCCGGGGGCCCTCGGGGGAGCAGTACTTC. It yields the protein CASSRGPSGEQYF. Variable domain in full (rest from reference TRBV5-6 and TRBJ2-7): DAGVTQSPTHLIKTRGQQVTLRCSPKSGHDTVSWYQQALGQGPQFIFQYYEEEERQRGNFPDRFSGHQFPNYSSELNVNALLLGDSALYLCASSRGPSGEQYFGPGTRLTVT.

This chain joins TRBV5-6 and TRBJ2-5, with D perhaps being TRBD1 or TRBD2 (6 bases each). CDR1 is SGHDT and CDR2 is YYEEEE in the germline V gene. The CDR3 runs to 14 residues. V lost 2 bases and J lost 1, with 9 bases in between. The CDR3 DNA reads TGTGCCAGCAGCTTACAGGGACTCCAAGAGACCCAGTACTTC. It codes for CASSLQGLQETQYF.

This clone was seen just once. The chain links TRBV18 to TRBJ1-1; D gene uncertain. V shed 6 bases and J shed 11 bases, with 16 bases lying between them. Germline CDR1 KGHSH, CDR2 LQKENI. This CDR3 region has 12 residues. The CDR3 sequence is CASSLGFREAFF. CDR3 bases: TGTGCCAGCTCCCTCGGTTTTCGTGAGGCTTTCTTT.

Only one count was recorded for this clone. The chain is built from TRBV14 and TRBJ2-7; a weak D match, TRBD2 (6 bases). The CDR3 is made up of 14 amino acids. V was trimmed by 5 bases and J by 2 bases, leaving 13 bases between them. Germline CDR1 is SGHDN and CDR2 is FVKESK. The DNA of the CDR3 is TGTGCCAGCAGCTCCGGAGGAGGGCCCTACGAGCAGTACTTC. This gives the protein CASSSGGGPYEQYF.

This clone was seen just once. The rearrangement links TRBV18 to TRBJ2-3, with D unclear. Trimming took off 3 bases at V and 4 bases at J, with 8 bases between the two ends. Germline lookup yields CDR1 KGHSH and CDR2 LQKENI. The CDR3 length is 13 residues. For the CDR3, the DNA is TGTGCCAGCTCACCGGACCCCCCAGATACGCAGTATTTT. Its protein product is CASSPDPPDTQYF.

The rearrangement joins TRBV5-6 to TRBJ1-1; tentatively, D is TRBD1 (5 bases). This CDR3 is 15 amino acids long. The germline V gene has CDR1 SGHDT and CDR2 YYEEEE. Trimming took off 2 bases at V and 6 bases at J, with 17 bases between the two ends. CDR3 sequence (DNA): TGTGCCAGCAGCTTTAGGCAGGGTCCGTGGGCTGAAGCTTTCTTT. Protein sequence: CASSFRQGPWAEAFF. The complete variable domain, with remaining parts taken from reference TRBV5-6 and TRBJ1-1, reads DAGVTQSPTHLIKTRGQQVTLRCSPKSGHDTVSWYQQALGQGPQFIFQYYEEEERQRGNFPDRFSGHQFPNYSSELNVNALLLGDSALYLCASSFRQGPWAEAFFGQGTRLTVV.

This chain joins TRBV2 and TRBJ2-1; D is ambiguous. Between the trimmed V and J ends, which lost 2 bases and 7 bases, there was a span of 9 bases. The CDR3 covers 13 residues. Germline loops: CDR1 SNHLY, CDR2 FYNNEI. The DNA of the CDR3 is TGTGCCAGCAGTGAAATCGTCGGGAATGAGCAGTTCTTC. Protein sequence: CASSEIVGNEQFF. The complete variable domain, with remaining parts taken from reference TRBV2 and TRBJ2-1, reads EPEVTQTPSHQVTQMGQEVILRCVPISNHLYFYWYRQILGQKVEFLVSFYNNEISEKSEIFDDQFSVERPDGSNFTLKIRSTKLEDSAMYFCASSEIVGNEQFFGPGTRLTVL.

The CDR3 DNA sequence: TGTGCCAGCAGCTTAGAGGAGGGGAGCTCCTACGAGCAGTACTTC. This sequence encodes CASSLEEGSSYEQYF. This chain joins TRBV11-2 and TRBJ2-5, with D possibly TRBD2 on 6 matching bases. The DNA end is more similar to TRBJ2-7, so the J call may be wrong. This CDR3 region has 15 residues. The V gene's germline CDR1 is SGHAT and CDR2 FQNNGV.

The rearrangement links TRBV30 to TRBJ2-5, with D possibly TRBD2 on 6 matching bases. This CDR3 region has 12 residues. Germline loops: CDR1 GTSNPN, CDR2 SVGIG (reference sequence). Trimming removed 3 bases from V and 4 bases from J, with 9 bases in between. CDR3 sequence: CAWRMGGETQYF. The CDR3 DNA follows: TGTGCCTGGAGGATGGGGGGAGAGACCCAGTACTTC.

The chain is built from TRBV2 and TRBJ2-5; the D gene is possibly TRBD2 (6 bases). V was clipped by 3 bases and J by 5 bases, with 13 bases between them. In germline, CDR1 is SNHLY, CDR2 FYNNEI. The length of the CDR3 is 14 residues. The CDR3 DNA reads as TGTGCCAGCAGTGATGCAGCGGGCGGGGAGACCCAGTACTTC. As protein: CASSDAAGGETQYF.

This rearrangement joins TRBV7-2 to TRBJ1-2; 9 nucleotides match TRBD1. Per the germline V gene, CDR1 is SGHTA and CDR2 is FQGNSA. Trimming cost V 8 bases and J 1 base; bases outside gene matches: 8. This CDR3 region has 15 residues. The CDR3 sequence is CASQGQGGLNYGYTF. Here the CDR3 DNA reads TGTGCCAGCCAGGGACAGGGAGGTCTTAACTATGGCTACACCTTC.

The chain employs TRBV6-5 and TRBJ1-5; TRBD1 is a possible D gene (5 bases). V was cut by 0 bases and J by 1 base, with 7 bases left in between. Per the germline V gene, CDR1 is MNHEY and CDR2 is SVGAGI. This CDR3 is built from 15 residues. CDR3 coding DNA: TGTGCCAGCAGTTACTCGGCAGGGAGCAATCAGCCCCAGCATTTT. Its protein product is CASSYSAGSNQPQHF.

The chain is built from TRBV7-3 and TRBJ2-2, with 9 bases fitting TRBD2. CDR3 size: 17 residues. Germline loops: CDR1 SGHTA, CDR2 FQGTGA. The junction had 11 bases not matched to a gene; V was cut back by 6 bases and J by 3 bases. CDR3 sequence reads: CASRAYGSGRYTGELFF. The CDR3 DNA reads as TGTGCCAGCAGAGCTTACGGAAGCGGGAGGTACACCGGGGAGCTGTTTTTT.

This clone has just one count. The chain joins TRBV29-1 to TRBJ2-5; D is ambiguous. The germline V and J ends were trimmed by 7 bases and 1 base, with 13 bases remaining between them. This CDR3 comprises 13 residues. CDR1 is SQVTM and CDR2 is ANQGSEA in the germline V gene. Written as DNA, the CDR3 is TGCAGCGCCCCCTTCGGCGGCCAAGAGACCCAGTACTTC. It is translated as CSAPFGGQETQYF. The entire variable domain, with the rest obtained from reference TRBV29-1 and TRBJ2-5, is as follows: SAVISQKPSRDICQRGTSLTIQCQVDSQVTMMFWYRQQPGQSLTLIATANQGSEATYESGFVIDKFPISRPNLTFSTLTVSNMSPEDSSIYLCSAPFGGQETQYFGPGTRLLVL.

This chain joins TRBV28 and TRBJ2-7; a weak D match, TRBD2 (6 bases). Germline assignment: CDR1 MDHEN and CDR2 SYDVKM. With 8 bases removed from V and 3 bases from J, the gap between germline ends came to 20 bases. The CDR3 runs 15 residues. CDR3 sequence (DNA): TGTGCCAGCCACCCAGGAGGAGGGGTTGGCTACGAGCAGTACTTC. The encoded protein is CASHPGGGVGYEQYF.

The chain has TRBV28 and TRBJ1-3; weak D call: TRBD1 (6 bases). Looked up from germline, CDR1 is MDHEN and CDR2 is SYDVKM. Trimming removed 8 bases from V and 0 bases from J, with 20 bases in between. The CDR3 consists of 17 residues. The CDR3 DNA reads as TGTGCCAGCGTGGCGGGGGGGCTGAAAAGCTCTGGAAACACCATATATTTT. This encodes CASVAGGLKSSGNTIYF.

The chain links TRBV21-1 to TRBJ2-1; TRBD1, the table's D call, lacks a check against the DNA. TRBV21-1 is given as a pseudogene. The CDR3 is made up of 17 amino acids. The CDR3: CASSKGRQGRLYNEQFF. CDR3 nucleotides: TGTGCCAGCAGCAAAGGGAGGCAGGGGCGCCTCTACAATGAGCAGTTCTTC.

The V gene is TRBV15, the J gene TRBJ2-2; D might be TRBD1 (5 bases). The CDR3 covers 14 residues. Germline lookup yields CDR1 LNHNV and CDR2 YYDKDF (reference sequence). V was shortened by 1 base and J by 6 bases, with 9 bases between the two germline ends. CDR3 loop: CATSRGRGSGELFF. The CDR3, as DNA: TGTGCCACCAGCAGAGGAAGGGGATCCGGGGAGCTGTTTTTT.

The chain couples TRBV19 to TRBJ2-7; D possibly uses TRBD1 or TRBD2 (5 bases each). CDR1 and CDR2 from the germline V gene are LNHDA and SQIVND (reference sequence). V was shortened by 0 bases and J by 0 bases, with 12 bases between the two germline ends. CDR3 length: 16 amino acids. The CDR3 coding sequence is TGTGCCAGTAGTATAGATCCGGGACCCCTCTCCTACGAGCAGTACTTC. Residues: CASSIDPGPLSYEQYF.

The CDR3 DNA sequence: TGTGCCAGCAGCCAAGATCTGGGTAGCGTCCCCTACGAGCAGTACTTC. Its translation: CASSQDLGSVPYEQYF. V gene TRBV4-2 combines with J gene TRBJ2-7; perhaps TRBD2 as D (5 bases). Per germline, CDR1 LGHNA and CDR2 YNFKEQ. This CDR3 region has 16 residues. V was shortened by 0 bases and J by 2 bases, with 14 bases between the two germline ends.

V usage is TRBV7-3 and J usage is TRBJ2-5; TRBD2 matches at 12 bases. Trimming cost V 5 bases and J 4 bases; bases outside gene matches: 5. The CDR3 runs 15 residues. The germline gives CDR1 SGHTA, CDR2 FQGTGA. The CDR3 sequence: CASSQGLAGTETQYF. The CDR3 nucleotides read TGTGCCAGCAGCCAGGGACTAGCGGGTACAGAGACCCAGTACTTC.